This is a list of T cell receptor beta chains from one sample in a study of CD8+CD57+ T cells in acquired aplastic anemia. TCRdb used MiXCR to reprocess the reads, holding one entry per CDR3 protein. This table holds over 150,000 distinct CDR3 sequences, about two thirds found once. What was sequenced was sorted CD4+, CD8+, or CD8+CD57+ T cells (not recorded which) from PBMCs. The source of these receptors is a human donor with aplastic anemia. The CDR3 runs from the conserved cysteine through the conserved F or W. The D gene is left open where the match is weak. Where a row states a size, it is once, few, many or the class of an expanded clone; other rows omit it.

clone_size	d_call	v_call	j_call	cdr3_aa	cdr3_nt
.	TRBD1	TRBV7-6	TRBJ2-7	CASSQPGQGAHEQYF	TGTGCCAGCAGCCAGCCGGGACAGGGGGCCCACGAGCAGTACTTC
.	TRBD2	TRBV11-3	TRBJ2-1	CASSLEAGGPNEQFF	TGTGCCAGCAGCTTAGAAGCGGGAGGGCCAAATGAGCAGTTCTTC
.	TRBD1	TRBV20-1	TRBJ2-2	CSAKRQGVDTGELFF	TGCAGTGCTAAACGACAGGGGGTCGACACCGGGGAGCTGTTTTTT
few	.	TRBV20-1	TRBJ2-7	CSASDKDEQYF	TGCAGTGCTAGCGACAAGGACGAGCAGTACTTC
.	.	TRBV29-1	TRBJ2-1	CSARAGEQFF	TGCAGCGCGCGGGCGGGAGAGCAGTTCTTC
.	.	TRBV5-1	TRBJ1-4	CASSVFGTGNEKLFF	TGCGCCAGCAGCGTATTCGGGACGGGGAATGAAAAACTGTTTTTT
.	.	TRBV7-9	TRBJ1-1	CASSLSQVDAFF	TGTGCCAGCAGCTTATCGCAAGTTGACGCTTTCTTT
.	TRBD2	TRBV7-3	TRBJ2-5	CASSLTSGGGETQYF	TGTGCCAGCAGCTTAACCTCGGGGGGAGGAGAGACCCAGTACTTT
.	TRBD2	TRBV7-9	TRBJ2-1	CASSVSGTRYNEQFF	TGTGCCAGCAGCGTCTCCGGGACTAGGTACAATGAGCAGTTCTTC
.	.	TRBV5-1	TRBJ2-1	CASSEDSERSGYNEQFF	TGCGCCAGCAGTGAGGACAGCGAAAGGTCAGGGTACAATGAGCAGTTCTTC
many	TRBD2	TRBV5-6	TRBJ2-3	CASSQERERSTDTQYF	TGTGCCAGCAGCCAGGAGCGGGAGCGAAGCACAGATACGCAGTATTTT
.	TRBD1	TRBV5-1	TRBJ2-7	CASSLDDRAYEQYF	TGCGCCAGCAGCTTGGATGACAGGGCCTACGAGCAGTACTTC
few	TRBD2	TRBV7-8	TRBJ2-7	CASSLVRLLAGEQYF	TGTGCCAGCAGCTTAGTCCGCCTACTAGCGGGGGAGCAGTACTTC
.	TRBD2	TRBV7-4	TRBJ2-1	CASSSGGSNNEQFF	TGTGCCAGCAGCTCCGGGGGGAGTAACAATGAGCAGTTCTTC
.	.	TRBV5-6	TRBJ2-1	CASSLMVNEQFF	TGTGCCAGCAGCTTGATGGTAAATGAGCAGTTCTTC
many	.	TRBV2	TRBJ2-2	CASCNAGTNTGELFF	TGTGCCAGCTGTAACGCAGGGACGAACACCGGGGAGCTGTTTTTT
.	.	TRBV9	TRBJ2-5	CASSVHGNQETQYF	TGTGCCAGCAGCGTCCACGGAAACCAAGAGACCCAGTACTTC
few	TRBD1	TRBV24-1	TRBJ1-2	CATSDSGQGTGYGYTF	TGTGCCACCAGTGATTCGGGACAGGGGACAGGCTATGGCTACACCTTC
.	.	TRBV20-1	TRBJ1-6	CSARDRLSPLHF	TGCAGTGCTAGAGATAGGCTTTCACCCCTCCACTTT
.	.	TRBV6-4	TRBJ2-5	CASSGAGEGETQYF	TGTGCCAGCAGTGGGGCAGGGGAAGGAGAGACCCAGTACTTC
.	.	TRBV20-1	TRBJ1-2	CSASPRLDGYTF	TGCAGTGCTAGCCCAAGACTTGATGGCTACACCTTC
.	.	TRBV7-2	TRBJ2-3	CASSLRVDTQYF	TGTGCCAGCAGCTTGAGGGTAGATACGCAGTATTTT
once	.	TRBV2	TRBJ1-1	CASSHIQGGNTEAFF	TGTGCCAGCAGTCACATACAGGGTGGGAACACTGAAGCTTTCTTT
.	.	TRBV7-9	TRBJ2-7	CASSPRAPHEQYF	TGTGCCAGCAGTCCACGGGCCCCCCACGAGCAGTACTTC
.	.	TRBV7-9	TRBJ1-2	CASSLRLDGSTF	TGTGCCAGCAGCTTAAGGTTGGATGGCTCCACCTTC
.	TRBD1	TRBV7-9	TRBJ1-1	CASSYKPGQGVRTEAFF	TGTGCCAGCAGCTACAAGCCGGGACAGGGGGTCCGCACTGAAGCTTTCTTT
.	.	TRBV7-9	TRBJ1-2	CASRPGQLHYGYTF	TGTGCCAGCAGACCTGGACAGTTACACTATGGCTACACCTTC
few	.	TRBV10-3	TRBJ2-7	CAISDSSSGEQYF	TGTGCCATCAGCGATTCCTCGAGCGGCGAGCAGTACTTC
.	.	TRBV9	TRBJ1-1	CASSPEGGGGPNTEAFF	TGTGCCAGCAGCCCTGAGGGTGGGGGAGGACCGAACACTGAAGCTTTCTTT
.	.	TRBV5-1	TRBJ2-6	CASSPGEGANVLTF	TGCGCCAGCAGCCCTGGGGAGGGGGCCAACGTCCTGACTTTC
.	.	TRBV29-1	TRBJ2-7	CSPLGRGSYEQYF	TGCAGCCCCCTGGGCAGGGGTTCCTACGAGCAGTACTTC
.	.	TRBV19	TRBJ2-6	CASSPQGVGANVLTF	TGTGCCAGTAGTCCACAGGGTGTTGGGGCCAACGTCCTGACTTTC
.	TRBD1	TRBV7-7	TRBJ2-2	CASTTQGVGGELFF	TGTGCTAGCACCACTCAGGGGGTTGGCGGGGAGCTGTTTTTT
once	TRBD2	TRBV10-1	TRBJ2-5	CASGGERENETQYF	TGCGCAAGTGGGGGGGAGCGGGAGAATGAGACCCAGTACTTC
.	.	TRBV19	TRBJ1-5	CASSIVFGNQPQHF	TGTGCCAGTAGTATAGTTTTCGGGAATCAGCCCCAGCATTTT
once	TRBD2	TRBV10-3	TRBJ2-7	CAISDPQRGGEQYF	TGTGCCATCAGTGACCCACAGCGGGGGGGGGAGCAGTACTTC
.	.	TRBV5-4	TRBJ1-1	CASSLPRGGVNTEAFF	TGTGCCAGCAGCTTGCCCCGGGGAGGGGTGAACACTGAAGCTTTCTTT